The sequence of this TCR beta chain was determined in a study of blood T cell repertoires in COVID-19. Overall study context: The cDNA or gDNA used as material had been derived from T cells, B-cell-depleted T cells, or PBMCs.

Trimming shortened V by 1 base and J by 1 base, and 7 bases separated the two germline ends. Germline values: CDR1 SEHNR, CDR2 FQNEAQ (reference sequence). The length of the CDR3 is 14 residues. In assigning cohorts, the study relied on participant-reported clinical history. TCRdb's table, derived via immunoSEQ multiplex PCR, lists solely in-frame clones and lacks some. The sample lists approximately 200,000 clones, about 87% occurring once. Note on this clone: Within the sample, other DNA sequences also encode this same CDR3.

The sequenced material came from PBMCs or T cells enriched from blood (not recorded which). The chain combines TRBV7-9 with TRBJ1-1, with D uncertain. The receptor's source is a man aged 30-40 years who had recovered from COVID-19. The CDR3 is CASSLDSPNTEAFF. Here the CDR3 DNA reads TGTGCCAGCAGCTTAGATAGCCCGAACACTGAAGCTTTCTTT.